These 23 T cell receptor beta chains were all obtained from the same sample, sequenced in a study of T-cell memory formation after mild COVID-19. In TCRdb, the 5' RACE reads were re-called with MiXCR into one record per CDR3 protein. This table has 120,000 or so distinct CDR3 sequences, around a sixth appearing once. Sequencing was carried out using PBMCs or a T cell subset sorted from them (not recorded which). Every receptor here comes from an adult woman who had mild COVID-19 (a few samples of this study predate the infection). Cell type and time point are not known.

This clonotype was counted a few times. This chain joins TRBV6-6 and TRBJ2-1; tentative D call: TRBD2 (5 bases). In germline, CDR1 is MNHNY, CDR2 SVGAGI (reference sequence). The CDR3 runs to 15 residues. V dropped 2 bases and J dropped 1 base, with 9 bases sitting between them. CDR3 DNA sequence: TGTGCCAGCAGTTACGAGGGCAGGTCCTACAATGAGCAGTTCTTC. This encodes CASSYEGRSYNEQFF.

Concerning this clonotype: Just one base apart from a much larger clone, this may be a read error. This chain links TRBV12-3 or TRBV12-4 with TRBJ1-1; D is possibly TRBD1 (6 bases). The CDR3 has 12 residues. The V gene lost 4 bases and the J gene lost 3 bases, with 6 bases spanning the gap. Written as DNA, the CDR3 is TGTGCCAGCAGTTCAGGGGACACTGAAGCTTTCTTT. This encodes CASSSGDTEAFF.

The V call is TRBV5-6, the J call TRBJ1-5; D is uncertain. Trimming stripped 0 bases from V and 7 bases from J, with 8 bases between. The CDR3 sequence is 13 residues long. Germline CDR1 and CDR2: SGHDT and YYEEEE. CDR3 nucleotide sequence: TGTGCCAGCAGCTTGGAGCCGGGACAGCCCCAGCATTTT. Amino acid sequence: CASSLEPGQPQHF. The full variable domain, with the rest looked up from reference TRBV5-6 and TRBJ1-5, is DAGVTQSPTHLIKTRGQQVTLRCSPKSGHDTVSWYQQALGQGPQFIFQYYEEEERQRGNFPDRFSGHQFPNYSSELNVNALLLGDSALYLCASSLEPGQPQHFGDGTRLSIL.

This clonotype appeared a single time. The genes are TRBV27 and TRBJ2-3; no definite D call. The CDR3 has 14 residues. V shed 3 bases and J shed 0 bases, with 7 bases lying between them. In germline, CDR1 is MNHEY, CDR2 SMNVEV (reference sequence). CDR3 loop: CASSLAKSTDTQYF. Written as DNA, the CDR3 is TGTGCCAGCAGTTTGGCGAAGAGCACAGATACGCAGTATTTT.

This clonotype was seen a few times. This sequence joins TRBV12-3 or TRBV12-4 and TRBJ2-1; perhaps TRBD2 as D (5 bases). This CDR3 is built from 16 residues. Between the trimmed V and J ends, which lost 5 bases and 4 bases, there was a span of 18 bases. CDR3 DNA sequence: TGTGCCAGCAGTCCCCCCCCGACGGGAAATTACAATGAGCAGTTCTTC. It specifies CASSPPPTGNYNEQFF.

The chain is built from TRBV6-4 and TRBJ2-3; D is ambiguous. The CDR3 totals 10 residues. Trimming left V 7 bases short and J 6 bases short, with 5 bases between. CDR1 MRHNA and CDR2 SNTAGT come from the germline V gene. CDR3 in DNA: TGTGCCAGCACCCCGGATACGCAGTATTTT. Amino acid sequence: CASTPDTQYF.

The chain uses TRBV6-5 and TRBJ2-2; 7 positions match TRBD2. The germline gives CDR1 MNHEY, CDR2 SVGAGI. The CDR3 has 18 amino acids. Germline trimming cut 5 bases from V and 3 bases from J; bases unmatched to any gene: 15. In nucleotides, the CDR3 is TGTGCCAGCAGTACCGCAGGGCCTAGCGGTGAATACACCGGGGAGCTGTTTTTT. The encoded protein is CASSTAGPSGEYTGELFF.

CDR3 coding DNA: TGTGCCAGCAGCTACAGAGACCTGAGAGCCGGCACTGAAGCTTTCTTT. Translation gives CASSYRDLRAGTEAFF. V is TRBV5-5 and J is TRBJ1-1; the D is unclear. Germline values: CDR1 SGHKS, CDR2 YYEKEE (reference sequence). The CDR3 covers 16 residues. V gave up 3 bases and J gave up 4 bases, with 19 bases separating them. Using reference TRBV5-5 and TRBJ1-1 for the parts outside the CDR3, the full variable domain is DAGVTQSPTHLIKTRGQQVTLRCSPISGHKSVSWYQQVLGQGPQFIFQYYEKEERGRGNFPDRFSARQFPNYSSELNVNALLLGDSALYLCASSYRDLRAGTEAFFGQGTRLTVV.

This clonotype was found a few times. The rearrangement joins TRBV15 to TRBJ1-2, with TRBD1 as a possible D gene (6 bases). This CDR3 is built from 16 residues. Trimming pared 0 bases from V and 2 bases from J, leaving 13 bases between. From germline, CDR1 is LNHNV and CDR2 YYDKDF (reference sequence). In DNA, the CDR3 is TGTGCCACCAGCAGAGAAGAGGAGGGGGAGAACTATGGCTACACCTTC. It encodes CATSREEEGENYGYTF.

The chain has TRBV20-1 and TRBJ1-1; possibly TRBD1 for D (6 bases). CDR1 is DFQATT and CDR2 is SNEGSKA in the germline V gene (reference sequence). This CDR3 comprises 13 residues. V was shortened by 3 bases and J by 3 bases, with 11 bases between the two germline ends. The DNA for the CDR3 is TGCAGTGCTAGCGTTCAGGGGCACACTGAAGCTTTCTTT. This codes for CSASVQGHTEAFF.

The rearrangement uses TRBV7-9 and TRBJ2-1; D is uncertain. V lost 3 bases and J lost 8, with 5 bases in between. CDR1 and CDR2 from the germline V gene are SEHNR and FQNEAQ (reference sequence). The CDR3 sequence is 11 residues long. CDR3 coding DNA: TGTGCCAGCAGCTTCTCTGATGAGCAGTTCTTC. Translating gives CASSFSDEQFF. The full variable domain, its missing parts supplied by reference TRBV7-9 and TRBJ2-1, is DTGVSQNPRHKITKRGQNVTFRCDPISEHNRLYWYRQTLGQGPEFLTYFQNEAQLEKSRLLSDRFSAERPKGSFSTLEIQRTEQGDSAMYLCASSFSDEQFFGPGTRLTVL.

This clonotype was recorded a few times. The CDR3 protein is CASSHVGGFSYNEQFF. The CDR3 nucleotides read TGTGCCAGCTCACATGTAGGCGGATTCTCCTACAATGAGCAGTTCTTC. This chain uses TRBV18 with TRBJ2-1; no reliable D call. The CDR3 is 16 amino acids. The V end lost 4 bases, the J end lost 0 bases, and 13 bases lay between the germline ends. CDR1 and CDR2 from the germline V gene are KGHSH and LQKENI.

The chain carries TRBV6-2 or TRBV6-3 and TRBJ2-7; the D gene is possibly TRBD1 (6 bases). This CDR3 has 18 residues. Germline loops: CDR1 MNHEY, CDR2 SVGEGT. The V end lost 2 bases, the J end lost 3 bases, and 23 bases lay between the germline ends. CDR3 residues: CASSYPQGPDRFSYEQYF. CDR3 nucleotides: TGTGCCAGCAGTTACCCCCAGGGGCCCGACCGATTCAGCTACGAGCAGTACTTC.

This clonotype was observed a few times. V gene TRBV20-1 combines with J gene TRBJ1-4, with D uncertain. V lost 3 bases, J lost 3 bases, and 8 bases lay in between. CDR1 and CDR2 from the germline V gene are DFQATT and SNEGSKA (reference sequence). The CDR3 contains 13 residues. The CDR3 sequence is CSARKTANEKLFF. The CDR3 nucleotides read TGCAGTGCTAGGAAGACGGCTAATGAAAAACTGTTTTTT.

The CDR3 nucleotides read TGCGCCAGCAGCTGGACCAGCGGGGCCAGGGCAGATACGCAGTATTTT. This gives the protein CASSWTSGARADTQYF. The gene calls are TRBV5-1 and TRBJ2-3, with 7 positions matching TRBD2. This CDR3 has 16 residues. V lost 3 bases, J lost 4 bases, and 11 bases stayed unmatched. Germline values: CDR1 SGHRS, CDR2 YFSETQ.

V usage is TRBV7-6 and J usage is TRBJ1-6; TRBD1 matches at 9 bases. The junction had 11 bases not matched to a gene; V was cut back by 8 bases and J by 6 bases. There are 16 residues in the CDR3. Germline V gene lookup returns CDR1 SGHVS and CDR2 FNYEAQ. The CDR3 DNA is TGTGCCAGCTCCCGGGACAGGGCCTATTCTAATTCACCCCTCCACTTT. Residues: CASSRDRAYSNSPLHF.

This chain links TRBV21-1 with TRBJ2-5. TRBV21-1 is shown as a pseudogene. CDR3 length: 18 amino acids. CDR3 protein: CASSSPRLERIEEETQYF. In DNA, the CDR3 is TGTGCCAGCAGCAGTCCTAGATTGGAGAGGATCGAGGAAGAGACCCAGTACTTC.

This chain connects TRBV6-6 to TRBJ1-5; D unclear. This CDR3 is built from 14 residues. V lost 6 bases, J lost 1 base, and 10 bases lay in between. In germline, CDR1 is MNHNY, CDR2 SVGAGI (reference sequence). CDR3 DNA: TGTGCCAGCAGCGGGGTGGCCAGCAATCAGCCCCAGCATTTT. Its translation is CASSGVASNQPQHF.

The table lists this clonotype with a few counts. V usage is TRBV7-3 and J usage is TRBJ1-2, with TRBD1 matching 9 bases. In germline, CDR1 is SGHTA, CDR2 FQGTGA. The CDR3 covers 13 residues. V trimming: 5 bases; J trimming: 4 bases; junction bases outside the gene matches: 2. The CDR3 spells CASSLGQGYGYTF. As DNA, the CDR3 is TGTGCCAGCAGCCTGGGACAGGGCTATGGCTACACCTTC. The complete variable domain, with remaining parts taken from reference TRBV7-3 and TRBJ1-2, reads GAGVSQTPSNKVTEKGKYVELRCDPISGHTALYWYRQSLGQGPEFLIYFQGTGAADDSGLPNDRFFAVRPEGSVSTLKIQRTERGDSAVYLCASSLGQGYGYTFGSGTRLTVV.

This clonotype was counted between two and nine times. The rearrangement links TRBV3-1 to TRBJ2-1, with D uncertain. The CDR3 has 13 amino acids. V was pared by 3 bases and J by 9 bases, with 12 bases between. The V gene's germline CDR1 is LGHDT and CDR2 YNNKEL (reference sequence). The CDR3 sequence: CASSQVPGVEQFF. DNA of the CDR3: TGTGCCAGCAGCCAGGTCCCCGGCGTTGAGCAGTTCTTC.

This clonotype appeared a single time. In DNA form, the CDR3 reads TGTGCCAGCAGCTTAGTAGCCTATGCAGATACGCAGTATTTT. Encoded protein: CASSLVAYADTQYF. The chain joins TRBV7-9 to TRBJ2-3; no clear D gene. CDR1 SEHNR and CDR2 FQNEAQ come from the germline V gene (reference sequence). This CDR3 is 14 amino acids long. Between the trimmed V and J ends, which lost 1 base and 4 bases, there was a span of 9 bases.

This chain joins TRBV18 and TRBJ2-3, with TRBD2 as a possible D gene (5 bases). This CDR3 is built from 15 residues. Deletions cut 0 bases from V and 5 bases from J, with 12 bases between. The germline V gene encodes CDR1 KGHSH and CDR2 LQKENI. The CDR3 coding sequence is TGTGCCAGCTCACCACCGACGGGGATGGGAGATACGCAGTATTTT. Translation gives CASSPPTGMGDTQYF.

The chain links TRBV7-9 to TRBJ2-7, with 9 bases fitting TRBD1. Per germline, CDR1 SEHNR and CDR2 FQNEAQ (reference sequence). V dropped 8 bases and J dropped 0; count of bases not matched to a gene: 17. The CDR3 length is 18 residues. The CDR3 bases are TGTGCCAGCCCCCCCGGGACAGGGATCCCCAGGAGCTCCTACGAGCAGTACTTC. This sequence encodes CASPPGTGIPRSSYEQYF.